The clone carrying this T cell receptor beta chain was observed at least ten times. Its cognate antigen is unknown. This sample was taken from a study of T cell repertoires in cytomegalovirus infection. Across the study: It was the public TCR beta signatures that indicated both CMV infection and matching HLA type.

Germline V lookup: CDR1 ENHRY, CDR2 SYGVKD. The CDR3 consists of 16 residues. J gave up 5 bases and V 6 bases, and 15 bases lay outside the gene matches. TCRdb reprocessed the reads with MiXCR, giving one entry per CDR3 protein. Seen here are about 98,000 distinct CDR3 sequences, 16% observed once, and the top ten hold over 8%. The study's findings and limits: Cumulated frequencies of public TCR beta families served to identify carriers of CMV plus the relevant HLA. The ex vivo response showed dominance by HLA-C-restricted CMV-specific TCR beta clonotypes.

The chain uses TRBV10-3 and TRBJ2-5, with 7 bases fitting TRBD2. What was sequenced was PBMCs. This receptor was obtained from a human donor in good health (CMV status not recorded). Some clones in this sample may be carry-over from other donors' samples. As DNA, the CDR3 is TGTGCCATCAGCCCCCCGGTTTGGGGGGGATTGGAGACCCAGTACTTC. Amino acid sequence: CAISPPVWGGLETQYF.